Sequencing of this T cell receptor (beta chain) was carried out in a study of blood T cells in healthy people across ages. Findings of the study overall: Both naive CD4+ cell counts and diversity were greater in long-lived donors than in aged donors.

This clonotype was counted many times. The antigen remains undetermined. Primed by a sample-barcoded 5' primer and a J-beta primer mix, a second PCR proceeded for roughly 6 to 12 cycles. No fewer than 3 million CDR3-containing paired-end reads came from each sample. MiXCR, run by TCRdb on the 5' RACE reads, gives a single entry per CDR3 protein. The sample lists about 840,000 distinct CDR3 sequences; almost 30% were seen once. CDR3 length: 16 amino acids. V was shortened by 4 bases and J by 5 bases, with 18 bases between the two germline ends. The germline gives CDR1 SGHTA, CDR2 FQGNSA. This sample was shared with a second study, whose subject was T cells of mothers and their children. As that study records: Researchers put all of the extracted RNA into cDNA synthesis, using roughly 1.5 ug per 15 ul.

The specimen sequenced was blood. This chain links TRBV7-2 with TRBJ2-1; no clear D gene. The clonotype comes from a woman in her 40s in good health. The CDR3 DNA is TGTGCCAGCAGCTCCCCTAATGGAGTTGGACACAATGAGCAGTTCTTC. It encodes CASSSPNGVGHNEQFF.